The present T cell receptor beta chain was sequenced within a study of T cell responses to AZD1222 COVID-19 vaccine. The repertoire was sequenced with immunoSEQ multiplex PCR; TCRdb's copy has only in-frame clones and lacks some. The sample shows about 150,000 clones, about 90% of them seen only once. Concerning this clone: No antigen is known for it.

The CDR3 sequence is 15 residues long. V lost 7 bases and J lost 4, with 18 bases in between. General study points: There were mostly white British donors and more females than males, and clonal diversity was possibly underestimated.

The input for sequencing was peripheral blood, taken 28 days after the second AZD1222 dose. The sequence was obtained from an adult who received the AZD1222 COVID-19 vaccine. The chain employs TRBV5-3 and TRBJ1-5; weak D call: TRBD1 (6 bases). TRBV5-3 falls under the ORF class, with uncertain function. CDR3 protein: CARRGGRGVNQPQHF. CDR3 DNA sequence: TGTGCCAGACGCGGGGGAAGGGGGGTGAATCAGCCCCAGCATTTT.